The clone carrying this T cell receptor beta chain was recorded once. Antigen: not known. This specimen belongs to a study of shared clonotypes between healthy human individuals. Study-wide results and caveats: Even with large depth, rarefaction showed that sorted-subset sequencing was incomplete.

CD8 cells regarded as naive lacked CD45RO, were positively chosen for CCR7, and omitted terminally differentiated effector memory CD45RA+ cells. The donors, all of them Caucasian adults, lived in Nashville, Tennessee. It was at deep level that the assay was run. Sequencing was performed with immunoSEQ multiplex PCR; in TCRdb, only in-frame clones are kept and a portion is missing. Of under 850,000 clones listed, more than 85% are singletons. This TCR came from a man aged 25 to 40 in good health. Sequenced input: naive CD8+ T cells sorted from blood.

In DNA, the CDR3 is TGTGCCAGCAGCTTAAATGCGGGCACAGATACGCAGTATTTT. Encoded protein: CASSLNAGTDTQYF. The chain carries TRBV7-3 and TRBJ2-3; D remains unclear. This CDR3 has 14 amino acids. Germline CDR1 and CDR2: SGHTA and FQGTGA. The V end lost 1 base, the J end lost 1 base, and 6 bases lay between the germline ends. The whole variable domain, filled in from reference TRBV7-3 and TRBJ2-3, reads GAGVSQTPSNKVTEKGKYVELRCDPISGHTALYWYRQSLGQGPEFLIYFQGTGAADDSGLPNDRFFAVRPEGSVSTLKIQRTERGDSAVYLCASSLNAGTDTQYFGPGTRLTVL.